This TCR beta chain was found in a study of cytomegalovirus exposure and HLA in healthy donors (dated by TCRdb to the late 2010s). With respect to the entire study: According to a later analysis, the 120 or so validation repertoires were produced on the same platform as the roughly 720 repertoires of the first cohort. The study was designed to test whether signatures of past pathogen exposure could be identified by cataloging public T cell receptors. Along with the approximately 670-subject first cohort, a separate validation cohort of around 120 different subjects was used. High-throughput TCR immunosequencing, statistical association of individual TCRs with disease status, and machine learning were combined to predict cytomegalovirus infection status.

Trimming takes 6 bases from V and 0 bases from J, and the germline ends sit 6 bases apart. CDR1 is given as MNHNY and CDR2 as SVGAGI, both from the germline V gene (reference sequence). From the cysteine through the phenylalanine, the CDR3 covers 13 amino acids. Only CDR3 DNA remains: 39 bases, in frame from the first base. Concerning this clone: The antigen this receptor binds is unknown. Base qualities are not at hand, and no much larger clone is one base apart.

The full study reports these points: In both the original and validation cohorts, the classifier was reported to diagnose cytomegalovirus status with high specificity and sensitivity. According to the authors, the approach could potentially be generalized to other disease states and immunological phenotypes. While some public TCRs were present in many individuals, most TCR sequences turned up only very rarely across donors. In a later analysis, TCRs clustered in the first cohort were found to also tend to co-occur in the 120 or so validation repertoires, with 94% of cluster scores above 0. A later analysis had no HLA typing for the validation cohort, so co-occurrence there was scored across all 110 or so repertoires. In the study, about 150 TCR beta chains were listed as associated with cytomegalovirus. In vitro tests confirmed that a few of the cytomegalovirus-associated TCR beta chains recognize cytomegalovirus antigens.

Donors formed part of the validation cohort, which comprised some 120 subjects and was distinct from the first cohort of several hundred subjects. Library generation was performed with the immunoSEQ multiplex PCR assay. On the authors' methods: A statistical classification framework was built to diagnose cytomegalovirus status from the catalog of TCR beta chain sequences. Entries here come from immuneACCESS through TCRdb and include only in-frame sequences with V and J called. Some clones fail to appear in such tables; in the studies checked, an unresolved V gene covers under half of the shortfall, and the cause of the remainder is unknown. The V and J calls and clone size are taken from that table; D and trimming were inferred from the DNA. Within this sample are some 150,000 clones, with about 91% of them counted one time only. The ten largest clones capture about 4.9% of the sample.

The clonotype originates from a man between 18 and 35 years old in good health and CMV-seropositive. The chain couples TRBV6-6 to TRBJ1-5; no D gene can be assigned with confidence. Sequencing used PBMCs. The CDR3 amino acid sequence is: CASRSLSNQPQHF. The DNA sequence reads TGTGCCAGCAGATCCCTTAGCAATCAGCCCCAGCATTTT.